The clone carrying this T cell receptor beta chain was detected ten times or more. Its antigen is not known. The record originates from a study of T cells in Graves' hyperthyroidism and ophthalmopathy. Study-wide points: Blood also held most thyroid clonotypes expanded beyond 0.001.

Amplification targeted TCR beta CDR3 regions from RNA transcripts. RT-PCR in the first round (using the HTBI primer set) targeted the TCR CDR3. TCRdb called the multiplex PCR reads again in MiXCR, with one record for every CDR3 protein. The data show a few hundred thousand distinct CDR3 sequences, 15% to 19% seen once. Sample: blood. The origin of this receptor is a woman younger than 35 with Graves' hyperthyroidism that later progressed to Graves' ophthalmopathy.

The CDR3 reads CAWESAGIWEQYF. The CDR3 region has the DNA TGTGCCTGGGAGTCTGCAGGGATATGGGAGCAGTACTTC. This chain connects TRBV30 to TRBJ2-7; perhaps TRBD1 as D (5 bases). There are 13 residues in the CDR3. V was clipped by 5 bases and J by 7 bases, with 18 bases between them. Germline CDR1 and CDR2: GTSNPN and SVGIG (reference sequence).